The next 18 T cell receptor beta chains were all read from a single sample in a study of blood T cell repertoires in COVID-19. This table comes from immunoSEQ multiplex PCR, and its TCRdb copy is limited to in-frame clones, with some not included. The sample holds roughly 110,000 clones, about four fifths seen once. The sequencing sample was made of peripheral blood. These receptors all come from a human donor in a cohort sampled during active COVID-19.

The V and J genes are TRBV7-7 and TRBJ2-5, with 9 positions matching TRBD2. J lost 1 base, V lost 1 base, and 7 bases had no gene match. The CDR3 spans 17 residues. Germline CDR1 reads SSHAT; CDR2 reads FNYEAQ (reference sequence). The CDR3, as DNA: TGTGCCAGCAGCTTAGGTCGGAGCGGGGGGCCCCAAGAGACCCAGTACTTC. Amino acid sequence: CASSLGRSGGPQETQYF.

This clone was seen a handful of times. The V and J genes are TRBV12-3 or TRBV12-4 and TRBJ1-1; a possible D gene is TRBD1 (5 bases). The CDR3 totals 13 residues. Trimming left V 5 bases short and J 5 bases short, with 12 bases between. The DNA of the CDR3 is TGTGCCAGCAGTCCCGGCCGGGGGACTGAAGCTTTCTTT. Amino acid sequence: CASSPGRGTEAFF.

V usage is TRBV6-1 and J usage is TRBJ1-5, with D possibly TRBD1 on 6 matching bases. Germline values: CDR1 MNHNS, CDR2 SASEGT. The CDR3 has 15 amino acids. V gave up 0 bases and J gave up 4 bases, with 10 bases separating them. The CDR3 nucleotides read TGTGCCAGCAGTGAAGCGTGGGACACAAATCAGCCCCAGCATTTT. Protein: CASSEAWDTNQPQHF.

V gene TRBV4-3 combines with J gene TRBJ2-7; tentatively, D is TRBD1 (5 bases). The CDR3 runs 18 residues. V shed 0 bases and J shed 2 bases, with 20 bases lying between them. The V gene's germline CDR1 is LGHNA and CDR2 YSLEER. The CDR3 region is CASSQDPVPQGRAYEQYF. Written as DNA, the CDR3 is TGCGCCAGCAGCCAAGATCCCGTCCCCCAGGGAAGGGCCTACGAGCAGTACTTC.

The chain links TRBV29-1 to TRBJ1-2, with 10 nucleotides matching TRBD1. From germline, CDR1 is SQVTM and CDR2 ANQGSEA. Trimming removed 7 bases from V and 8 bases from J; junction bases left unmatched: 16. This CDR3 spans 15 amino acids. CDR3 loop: CSAKLRDRGHQGYTF. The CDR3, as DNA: TGCAGCGCCAAACTCCGGGACAGGGGACATCAGGGCTACACCTTC.

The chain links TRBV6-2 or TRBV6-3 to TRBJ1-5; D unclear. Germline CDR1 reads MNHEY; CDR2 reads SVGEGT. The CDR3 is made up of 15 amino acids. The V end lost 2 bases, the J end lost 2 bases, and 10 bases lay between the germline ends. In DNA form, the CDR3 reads TGTGCCAGCAGTTACGGAGGGATCGGCAATCAGCCCCAGCATTTT. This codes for CASSYGGIGNQPQHF.

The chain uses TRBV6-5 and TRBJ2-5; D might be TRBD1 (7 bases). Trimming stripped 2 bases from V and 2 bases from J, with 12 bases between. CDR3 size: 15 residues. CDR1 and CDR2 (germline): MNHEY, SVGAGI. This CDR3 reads CASSYLTGRQETQYF. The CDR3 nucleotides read TGTGCCAGCAGTTACCTGACAGGGAGGCAAGAGACCCAGTACTTC.

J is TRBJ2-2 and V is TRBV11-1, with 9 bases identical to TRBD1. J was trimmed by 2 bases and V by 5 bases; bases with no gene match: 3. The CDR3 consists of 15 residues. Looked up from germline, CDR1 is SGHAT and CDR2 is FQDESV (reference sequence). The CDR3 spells CASSTGQGNTGELFF. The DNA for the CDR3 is TGTGCCAGCAGCACGGGACAGGGAAACACCGGGGAGCTGTTTTTT. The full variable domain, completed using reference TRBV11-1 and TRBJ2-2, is EAEVAQSPRYKITEKSQAVAFWCDPISGHATLYWYRQILGQGPELLVQFQDESVVDDSQLPKDRFSAERLKGVDSTLKIQPAELGDSAMYLCASSTGQGNTGELFFGEGSRLTVL.

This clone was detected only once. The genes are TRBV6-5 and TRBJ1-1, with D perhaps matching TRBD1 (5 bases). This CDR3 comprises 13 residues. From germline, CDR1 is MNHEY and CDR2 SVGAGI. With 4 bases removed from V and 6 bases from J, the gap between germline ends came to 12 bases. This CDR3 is CASSFETGAEAFF. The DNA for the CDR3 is TGTGCCAGCAGTTTCGAGACGGGGGCTGAAGCTTTCTTT.

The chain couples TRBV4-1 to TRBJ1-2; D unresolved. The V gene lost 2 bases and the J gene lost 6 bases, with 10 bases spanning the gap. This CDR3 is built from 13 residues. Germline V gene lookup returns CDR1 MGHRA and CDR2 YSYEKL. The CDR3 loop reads CASSQLRGHGYTF. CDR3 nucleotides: TGCGCCAGCAGCCAACTCAGAGGCCATGGCTACACCTTC.

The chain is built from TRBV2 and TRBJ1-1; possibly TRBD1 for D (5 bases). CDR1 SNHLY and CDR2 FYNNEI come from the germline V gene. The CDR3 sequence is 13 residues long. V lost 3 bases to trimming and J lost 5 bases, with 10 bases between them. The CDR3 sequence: CASSDGGGTEAFF. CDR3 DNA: TGTGCCAGCAGTGACGGGGGGGGGACTGAAGCTTTCTTT.

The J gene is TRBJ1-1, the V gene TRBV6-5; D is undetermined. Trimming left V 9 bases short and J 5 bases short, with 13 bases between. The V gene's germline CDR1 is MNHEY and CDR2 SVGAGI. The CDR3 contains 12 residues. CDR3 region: CASFGHRTEAFF. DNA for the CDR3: TGTGCCAGTTTTGGCCACAGAACTGAAGCTTTCTTT.

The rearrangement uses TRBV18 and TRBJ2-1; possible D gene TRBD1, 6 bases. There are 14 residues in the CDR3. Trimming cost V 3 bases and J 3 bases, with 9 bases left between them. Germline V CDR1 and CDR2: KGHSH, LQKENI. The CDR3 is CASSPGQDYNEQFF. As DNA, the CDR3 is TGTGCCAGCTCACCGGGACAAGACTACAATGAGCAGTTCTTC.

The CDR3 sequence: CASGYQDSYEQYF. The DNA of the CDR3 is TGTGCTAGTGGTTACCAGGATAGTTACGAGCAGTACTTC. This chain uses TRBV12-5 with TRBJ2-7; D not certain. Germline CDR1 reads LGHNT; CDR2 reads FRNRAP. Trimming removed 4 bases from V and 4 bases from J, with 11 bases in between. The CDR3 is 13 amino acids.

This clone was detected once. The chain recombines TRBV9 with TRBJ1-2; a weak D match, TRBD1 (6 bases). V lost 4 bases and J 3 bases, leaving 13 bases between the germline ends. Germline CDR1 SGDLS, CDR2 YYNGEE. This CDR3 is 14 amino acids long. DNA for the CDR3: TGTGCCAGCAGCCCTGGGCCAGGGGACTATGGCTACACCTTC. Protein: CASSPGPGDYGYTF.

CDR3 amino acids: CAITPEDRSYEQYF. In DNA form, the CDR3 reads TGTGCCATCACTCCCGAGGACAGATCCTACGAGCAGTACTTC. The chain couples TRBV10-3 to TRBJ2-7, with D possibly TRBD1 on 6 matching bases. The CDR3 spans 14 residues. Per germline, CDR1 ENHRY and CDR2 SYGVKD. The germline V and J ends were trimmed by 7 bases and 1 base, with 14 bases remaining between them.

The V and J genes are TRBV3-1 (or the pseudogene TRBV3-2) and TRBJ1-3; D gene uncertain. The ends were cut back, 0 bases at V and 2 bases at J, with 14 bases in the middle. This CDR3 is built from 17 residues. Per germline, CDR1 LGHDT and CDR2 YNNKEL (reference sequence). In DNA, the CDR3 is TGTGCCAGCAGCCAAGATCGGCGAGGGTGGGCTGGAAACACCATATATTTT. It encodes CASSQDRRGWAGNTIYF.

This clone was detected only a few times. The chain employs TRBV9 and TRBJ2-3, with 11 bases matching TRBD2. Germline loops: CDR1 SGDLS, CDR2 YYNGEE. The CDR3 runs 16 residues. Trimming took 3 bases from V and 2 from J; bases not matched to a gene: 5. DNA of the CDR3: TGTGCCAGCAGCGGAGGGACTAGCGGCCTCACAGATACGCAGTATTTT. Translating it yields CASSGGTSGLTDTQYF.